This TCR beta chain was profiled in a study of cytomegalovirus exposure and HLA in healthy donors. This CDR3 has 15 residues. V lost 6 bases to trimming and J lost 2 bases; unmatched junction nucleotides: 10. Germline values: CDR1 MNHEY, CDR2 SVGAGI. The method was immunoSEQ multiplex PCR; TCRdb's version includes in-frame clones alone and lacks a portion of them. The sample lists about 130,000 clones; roughly nine tenths were seen once. Study conclusions and caveats: According to a subsequent analysis, TCR clusters from the first cohort were inclined to appear together in the 130 or so validation repertoires. There were some public TCRs occurring in many donors, but most TCR sequences were rare.

Comments on this clone: Its antigen is not identified.

Sequenced input: PBMCs. J is TRBJ2-7 and V is TRBV6-5; 7 nucleotides match TRBD1. The clonotype was recovered from a man aged 25-45 years in good health and CMV-seronegative. The CDR3 DNA reads TGTGCCAGCAGGGAGCGACAGGGATCGGCCTACGAGCAGTACTTC. This gives the protein CASRERQGSAYEQYF.